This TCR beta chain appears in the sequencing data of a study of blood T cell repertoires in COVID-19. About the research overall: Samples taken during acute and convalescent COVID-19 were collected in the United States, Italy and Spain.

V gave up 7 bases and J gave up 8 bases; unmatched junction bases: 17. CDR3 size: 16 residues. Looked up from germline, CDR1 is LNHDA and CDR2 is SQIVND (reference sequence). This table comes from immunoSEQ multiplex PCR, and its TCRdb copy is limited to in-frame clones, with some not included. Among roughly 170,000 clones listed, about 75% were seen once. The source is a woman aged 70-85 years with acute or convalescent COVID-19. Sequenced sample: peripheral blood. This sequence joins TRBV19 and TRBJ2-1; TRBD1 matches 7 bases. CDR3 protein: CASKSQRGGAFDEQFF. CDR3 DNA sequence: TGTGCCAGTAAATCTCAACGAGGGGGCGCCTTCGATGAGCAGTTCTTC.